This T cell receptor (beta chain) stems from a study of blood T cell repertoires in COVID-19. Study-wide background: The samples span acute and convalescent COVID-19 from the United States, Italy and Spain.

Seattle researchers signed up patients amid active infection and tracked them longitudinally. CDR1 is LGHDT, CDR2 YNNKEL, per germline (reference sequence). This CDR3 spans 17 amino acids. V was clipped by 4 bases and J by 4 bases; unmatched bases: 11. The table came from immunoSEQ multiplex PCR; TCRdb's copy has only in-frame clones and leaves some out. The table has 25,000 to 35,000 clones, approximately 88% seen once. Specimen: peripheral blood. The receptor comes from a man in his 60s with COVID-19, enrolled during active disease. The chain couples TRBV3-1 (or the pseudogene TRBV3-2) to TRBJ2-3; 10 nucleotides line up with TRBD2. CDR3 protein: CASSRTASGSSADTQYF. CDR3 nucleotide sequence: TGTGCCAGCAGCCGTACCGCTAGCGGGAGTTCCGCAGATACGCAGTATTTT.